This T cell receptor (beta chain) was captured in a study of sequential checkpoint blockade in melanoma. Study summary: TCRbeta immunosequencing was performed on DNA from 91 pretreatment melanoma tumor samples. Around 21 patients had matched tumor biopsies before treatment and at week 13 after nivolumab or ipilimumab alone.

The treatment here: randomized to nivolumab then ipilimumab (arm A) or the reverse (arm B). None of the patients previously received DNA-damaging chemotherapy. After removal of 5 bases from V and 5 bases from J, the junction contained 5 bases not matched to a gene. CDR1 is MNHGY and CDR2 is SAAAGT in the germline V gene. This CDR3 has 13 residues. Here immunoSEQ multiplex PCR was the method, and the copy in TCRdb shows in-frame clones only, minus some. The sample consists of some 2,900 clones, approximately 30% of them appearing once. The chain has TRBV6-8 and TRBJ2-5; 7 bases align to TRBD1. The clonotype originates from a human donor with melanoma. The sequencing here drew on tumor tissue (inferred from file names), taken from a patient given nivolumab and ipilimumab in sequence. The chain's CDR3 is CASSVLRGETQYF. The CDR3 coding sequence is TGTGCCAGCAGTGTACTCAGGGGGGAGACCCAGTACTTC.